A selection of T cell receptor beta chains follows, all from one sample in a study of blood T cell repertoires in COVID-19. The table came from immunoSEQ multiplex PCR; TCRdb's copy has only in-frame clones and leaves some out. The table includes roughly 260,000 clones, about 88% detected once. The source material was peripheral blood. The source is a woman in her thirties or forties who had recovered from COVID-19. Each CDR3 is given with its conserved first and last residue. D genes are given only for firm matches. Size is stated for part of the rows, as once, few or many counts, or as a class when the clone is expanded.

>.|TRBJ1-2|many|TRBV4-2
TGTGCCAGCAGCCAAGACGGTAACTATGGCTACACCTTC
CASSQDGNYGYTF
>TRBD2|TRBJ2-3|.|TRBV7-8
TGTGCCAGCAGCTTAGGGGGGGGGTGGCCGAGCACAGATACGCAGTATTTT
CASSLGGGWPSTDTQYF
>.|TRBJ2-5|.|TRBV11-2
TGTGCCAGCAGGTCCCTAGAGGACAGAGAACAAGAGACCCAGTACTTC
CASRSLEDREQETQYF
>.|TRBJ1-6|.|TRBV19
TGTGCCAGTAGTCCCACCGGGATCGTGAATTCACCCCTCCACTTT
CASSPTGIVNSPLHF
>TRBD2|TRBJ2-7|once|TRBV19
TGTGCCAGTAGTCCCCCCTCTAGCGGGCCCCCCTACGAGCAGTACTTC
CASSPPSSGPPYEQYF
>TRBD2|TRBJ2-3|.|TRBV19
TGTGCCAGTAGTATTCCCGGGACTAGCGGGAGGGCAGATACGCAGTATTTT
CASSIPGTSGRADTQYF
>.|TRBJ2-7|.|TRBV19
TGTGCCAGTAGTATAGATCTCGGTGAATCCTACGAGCAGTACTTC
CASSIDLGESYEQYF
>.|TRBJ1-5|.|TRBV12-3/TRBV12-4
TGTGCCAGCAGTTTAACAGAGAGTCAGCCCCAGCATTTT
CASSLTESQPQHF
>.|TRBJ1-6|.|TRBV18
TGTGCCAGCTCACGACAGGCGGGTTCACCCCTCCACTTT
CASSRQAGSPLHF
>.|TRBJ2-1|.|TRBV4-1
TGCGCCAGCAGCCAGGCCTTGAGTAGCGGCTCCTACAATGAGCAGTTCTTC
CASSQALSSGSYNEQFF
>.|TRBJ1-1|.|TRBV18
TGTGCCAGCTCACAGGAGGGTGAAGCTTTCTTT
CASSQEGEAFF
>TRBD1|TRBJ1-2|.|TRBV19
TGTGCCAGTAGTAGTACTGGACAGGGGGCGAGCTACACCTTC
CASSSTGQGASYTF
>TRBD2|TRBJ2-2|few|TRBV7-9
TGTGCCAGCAGCTTAGAGGTTGGATACGGGAGGAGCACCGGGGAGCTGTTTTTT
CASSLEVGYGRSTGELFF
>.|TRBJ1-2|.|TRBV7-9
TGTGCCGGCGGGACCGCCCCAAACTACGATGGCTACACCTTC
CAGGTAPNYDGYTF
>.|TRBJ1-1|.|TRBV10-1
TGCGCCAGCAGTGCAGGTCAGATACATTTGAACACTGAAGCTTTCTTT
CASSAGQIHLNTEAFF
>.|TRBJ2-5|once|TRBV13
TGTGCCAGCAGCTTTCCGTACCAAGAGACCCAGTACTTC
CASSFPYQETQYF
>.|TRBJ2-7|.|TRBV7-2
TGTGCCAGCAGCCAAATGGCTAGTATCTCCTACGAGCAGTACTTC
CASSQMASISYEQYF
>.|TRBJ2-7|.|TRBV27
TGTGCCAGCAGTTTTAGGTCAGGTAGCTCCTACGAGCAGTACTTC
CASSFRSGSSYEQYF
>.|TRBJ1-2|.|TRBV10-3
TGTGCCATCAGTGGTCAGGGGAGAGGCTACACCTTC
CAISGQGRGYTF
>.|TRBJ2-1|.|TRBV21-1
TGTGCCAGCAGCAGCGGACTAGCGGGTCTGAATGAGCAGTTCTTC
CASSSGLAGLNEQFF
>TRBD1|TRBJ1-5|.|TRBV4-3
TGCGCCAGCAGCCAAGGACAGGGGGTCAATCAGCCCCAGCATTTT
CASSQGQGVNQPQHF
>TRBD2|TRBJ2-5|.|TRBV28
TGTGCCAGCAGTTTAATCCGACTAGCGGGGCTCCAAGAGACCCAGTACTTC
CASSLIRLAGLQETQYF
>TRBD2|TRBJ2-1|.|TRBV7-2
TGTGCCAGCAGCTTAAGCAGGTCTAGCGGAGGAAATAATGAGCAGTTCTTC
CASSLSRSSGGNNEQFF
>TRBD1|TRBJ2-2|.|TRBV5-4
TGTGCCAGCAGCTTGCCCGCAAGGGGGCCGGGCACCGGGGAGCTGTTTTTT
CASSLPARGPGTGELFF